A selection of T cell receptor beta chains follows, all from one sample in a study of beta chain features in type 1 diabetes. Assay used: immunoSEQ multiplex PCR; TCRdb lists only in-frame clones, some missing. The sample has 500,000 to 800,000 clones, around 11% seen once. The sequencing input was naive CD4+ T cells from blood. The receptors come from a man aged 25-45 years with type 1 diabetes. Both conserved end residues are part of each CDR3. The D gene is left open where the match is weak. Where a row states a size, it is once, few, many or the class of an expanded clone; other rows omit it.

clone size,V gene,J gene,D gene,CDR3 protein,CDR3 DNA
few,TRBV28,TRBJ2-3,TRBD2,CASSVLAGGPPDTQYF,TGTGCCAGCAGTGTACTAGCGGGGGGGCCGCCAGATACGCAGTATTTT
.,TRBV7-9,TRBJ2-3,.,CASSLLQNTDTQYF,TGTGCCAGCAGCTTACTACAGAACACAGATACGCAGTATTTT
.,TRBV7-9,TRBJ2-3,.,CASSDGRGVALDTQYF,TGTGCCAGCAGCGACGGAAGGGGGGTGGCCTTAGATACGCAGTATTTT
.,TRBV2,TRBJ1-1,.,CASSVRNTEAFF,TGTGCCAGCAGTGTGAGGAACACTGAAGCTTTCTTT
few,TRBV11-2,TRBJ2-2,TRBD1,CASSLVQGAARRTGELFF,TGTGCCAGCAGCTTAGTACAGGGGGCCGCCCGACGGACCGGGGAGCTGTTTTTT
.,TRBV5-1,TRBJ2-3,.,CASSLTEPTDTQYF,TGCGCCAGCAGCTTGACTGAACCGACAGATACGCAGTATTTT
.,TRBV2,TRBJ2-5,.,CASSELGLETQYF,TGTGCCAGCAGTGAACTGGGGTTGGAGACCCAGTACTTC
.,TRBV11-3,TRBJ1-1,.,CASSFTADTEAFF,TGTGCCAGCAGCTTCACGGCCGACACTGAAGCTTTCTTT
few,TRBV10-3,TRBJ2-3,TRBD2,CASRYPTSGGTDTQYF,TGTGCCAGCAGGTACCCGACTAGCGGGGGCACAGATACGCAGTATTTT
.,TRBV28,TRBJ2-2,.,CASSFALRATQRAGELFF,TGTGCCAGCAGTTTTGCGTTACGGGCTACTCAACGTGCCGGGGAGCTGTTTTTT
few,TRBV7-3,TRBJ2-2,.,CASSTGFPGELFF,TGTGCCAGCAGCACAGGGTTTCCCGGGGAGCTGTTTTTT
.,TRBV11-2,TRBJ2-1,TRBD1,CASSPLGQGLHEQFF,TGTGCCAGCAGCCCTTTGGGACAGGGTCTCCATGAGCAGTTCTTC
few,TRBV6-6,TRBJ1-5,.,CASTFESWGNQPQHF,TGTGCCAGCACCTTTGAATCCTGGGGCAATCAGCCCCAGCATTTT
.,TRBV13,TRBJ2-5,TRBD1,CASSLRQGGETQYF,TGTGCCAGCAGCTTGAGACAGGGGGGAGAGACCCAGTACTTC
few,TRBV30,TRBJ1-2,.,CAWSVRREKSGYTF,TGTGCCTGGAGTGTACGACGGGAGAAGTCTGGCTACACCTTC
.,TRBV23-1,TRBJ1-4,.,CASSQSVRGREKLFF,TGCGCCAGCAGTCAATCGGTCAGGGGTCGTGAAAAACTGTTTTTT
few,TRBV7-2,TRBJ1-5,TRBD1,CASSPNRGPNQPQHF,TGTGCCAGCAGCCCGAACAGGGGGCCAAATCAGCCCCAGCATTTT
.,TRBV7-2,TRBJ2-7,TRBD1,CASSRQGTDHEQYF,TGTGCCAGCAGCCGCCAAGGGACAGACCACGAGCAGTACTTC
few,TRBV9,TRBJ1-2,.,CASSPLWGSGYTF,TGTGCCAGCAGCCCCCTGTGGGGAAGTGGCTACACCTTC
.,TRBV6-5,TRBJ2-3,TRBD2,CASRASGGIDTQYF,TGTGCCAGCAGGGCTAGCGGGGGAATAGATACGCAGTATTTT
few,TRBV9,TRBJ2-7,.,CASSVGPSYEQYF,TGTGCCAGCAGCGTCGGGCCAAGCTACGAGCAGTACTTC
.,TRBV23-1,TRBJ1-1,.,CASSQLPGKGTEAFF,TGCGCCAGCAGTCAATTGCCAGGGAAGGGCACTGAAGCTTTCTTT
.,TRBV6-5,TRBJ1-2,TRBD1,CASSSTTGGNYGYTF,TGTGCCAGCAGCTCCACGACAGGGGGAAACTATGGCTACACCTTC
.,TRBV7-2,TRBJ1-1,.,CASSLDWEMNTEAFF,TGTGCCAGCAGCTTAGATTGGGAGATGAACACTGAAGCTTTCTTT
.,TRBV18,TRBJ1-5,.,CASSPGSNQPQHF,TGTGCCAGCTCCCCGGGCAGCAATCAGCCCCAGCATTTT
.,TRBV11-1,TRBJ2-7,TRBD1,CASSVRQGSTYEQYF,TGTGCCAGCAGCGTTAGACAGGGTTCGACCTACGAGCAGTACTTC
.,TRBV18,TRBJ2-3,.,CASSLTDTQYF,TGTGCCAGCTCGCTCACAGATACGCAGTATTTT
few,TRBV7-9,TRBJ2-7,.,CASSQDYEQYF,TGTGCCAGCAGTCAAGACTACGAGCAGTACTTC
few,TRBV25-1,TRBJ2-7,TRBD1,CASSEVTGAYEQYF,TGTGCCAGCAGTGAAGTGACAGGGGCCTACGAGCAGTACTTC
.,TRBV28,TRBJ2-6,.,CASSSSSSGANVLTF,TGTGCCAGCAGTTCATCCAGCTCTGGGGCCAACGTCCTGACTTTC
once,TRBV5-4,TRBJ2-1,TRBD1,CASSLTGGYNEQFF,TGTGCCAGCAGCTTGACAGGGGGCTACAATGAGCAGTTCTTC
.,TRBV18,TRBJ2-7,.,CASSRELGSYEQYF,TGTGCCAGCTCAAGGGAGTTGGGGTCCTACGAGCAGTACTTC
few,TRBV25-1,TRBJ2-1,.,CASSGREGGGNEQFF,TGTGCCAGCAGTGGGAGAGAAGGCGGAGGGAATGAGCAGTTCTTC
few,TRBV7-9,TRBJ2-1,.,CASSLGSYNEQFF,TGTGCCAGCAGCTTGGGGTCCTACAATGAGCAGTTCTTC
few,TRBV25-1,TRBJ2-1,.,CASSEAGTSAEQFF,TGTGCCAGCAGTGAGGCTGGGACAAGCGCTGAGCAGTTCTTC
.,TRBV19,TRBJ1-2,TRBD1,CASSIATTGPYGYTF,TGTGCCAGTAGTATAGCCACGACAGGGCCCTATGGCTACACCTTC
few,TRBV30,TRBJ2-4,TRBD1,CAWNVRQGSKNIQYF,TGTGCCTGGAATGTCCGACAGGGGAGTAAAAACATTCAGTACTTC
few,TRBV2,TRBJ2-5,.,CASSGDTQETQYF,TGTGCCAGCAGTGGGGACACCCAAGAGACCCAGTACTTC
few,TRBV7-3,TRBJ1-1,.,CASRDDRYNTEAFF,TGTGCCAGCAGAGACGACAGGTACAACACTGAAGCTTTCTTT